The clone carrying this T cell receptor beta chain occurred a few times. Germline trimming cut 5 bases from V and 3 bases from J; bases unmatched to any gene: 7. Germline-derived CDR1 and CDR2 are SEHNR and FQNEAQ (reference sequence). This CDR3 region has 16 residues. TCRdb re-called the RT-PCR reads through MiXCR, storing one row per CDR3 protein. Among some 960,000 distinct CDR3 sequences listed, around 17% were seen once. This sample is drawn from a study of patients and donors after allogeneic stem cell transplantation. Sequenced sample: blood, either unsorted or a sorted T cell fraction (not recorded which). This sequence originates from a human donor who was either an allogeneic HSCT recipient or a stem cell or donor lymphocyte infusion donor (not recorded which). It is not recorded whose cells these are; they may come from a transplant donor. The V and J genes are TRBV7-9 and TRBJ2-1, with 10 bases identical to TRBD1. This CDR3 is CASSARGTGVYNEQFF. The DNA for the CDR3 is TGTGCCAGCAGCGCCCGTGGGACAGGGGTCTACAATGAGCAGTTCTTC.